This passage covers 7 T cell receptor beta chains from one sample sequenced in a study of radiotherapy plus CTLA-4 blockade in lung cancer. Measured with immunoSEQ multiplex PCR; TCRdb has only the in-frame clones, and not every one. The sample holds tens of thousands of clones; around 83% are singletons and the top ten take 0.82%. This specimen was peripheral blood, taken from a patient treated with radiotherapy plus ipilimumab. These receptors all come from a human donor with non-small cell lung cancer who had stable disease on radiotherapy plus ipilimumab.

This clone has a single count. The genes are TRBV5-1 and TRBJ2-7; perhaps TRBD2 as D (5 bases). V lost 0 bases and J lost 2, with 9 bases in between. CDR3 length: 14 amino acids. CDR1 and CDR2 from the germline V gene are SGHRS and YFSETQ. The CDR3 nucleotides are TGCGCCAGCAGCTTGGATCTAGCAACCTACGAGCAGTACTTC. It is translated as CASSLDLATYEQYF. The full variable domain, completed using reference TRBV5-1 and TRBJ2-7, is KAGVTQTPRYLIKTRGQQVTLSCSPISGHRSVSWYQQTPGQGLQFLFEYFSETQRNKGNFPGRFSGRQFSNSRSEMNVSTLELGDSALYLCASSLDLATYEQYFGPGTRLTVT.

The CDR3 reads CASSPPEAGANEKLFF. The CDR3 DNA follows: TGTGCCAGCTCACCACCGGAGGCAGGAGCCAATGAAAAACTGTTTTTT. The chain couples TRBV18 to TRBJ1-4, with D unclear. The CDR3 covers 16 residues. With 0 bases removed from V and 5 bases from J, the gap between germline ends came to 13 bases. Germline assignment: CDR1 KGHSH and CDR2 LQKENI.

This clone was found a few times. The chain joins TRBV7-9 to TRBJ2-7; the D is unclear. The CDR3 is made up of 13 amino acids. Trimming left V 2 bases short and J 2 bases short, with 7 bases between. From germline, CDR1 is SEHNR and CDR2 FQNEAQ (reference sequence). Here the CDR3 DNA reads TGTGCCAGCAGCTTACTTGGGGCCTACGAGCAGTACTTC. Protein sequence: CASSLLGAYEQYF.

This clone has only one observation. The chain joins TRBV9 to TRBJ2-7, with D perhaps matching TRBD1 (5 bases). The length of the CDR3 is 13 residues. Trimming took off 0 bases at V and 1 base at J, with 5 bases between the two ends. The germline CDR1 and CDR2 sequences are SGDLS and YYNGEE. CDR3 region: CASSVEGSYEQYF. CDR3 sequence (DNA): TGTGCCAGCAGCGTAGAGGGGTCCTACGAGCAGTACTTC.

This clone has more than one count but fewer than ten. This sequence joins TRBV7-9 and TRBJ1-3; D is ambiguous. V lost 5 bases and J lost 0, with 8 bases in between. This CDR3 has 14 amino acids. The V gene's germline CDR1 is SEHNR and CDR2 FQNEAQ (reference sequence). CDR3 nucleotides: TGTGCCAGCAGCCAGTTGCGCTCTGGAAACACCATATATTTT. It is translated as CASSQLRSGNTIYF.

In the case of this clone: A read error may produce the germline difference seen at one junction end. The rearrangement links TRBV7-9 to TRBJ2-5; D not certain. CDR1 is SEHNR, CDR2 FQNEAQ, per germline (reference sequence). CDR3 length: 15 residues. This chain's CDR3 is CASSQLRTNQETQYF. The CDR3 coding sequence is TGTGCCAGCAGCCAGTTGAGAACTAACCAGGAGACCCAGTACTTC.

The J gene is TRBJ1-4, the V gene TRBV7-3; a possible D gene is TRBD1 (5 bases). This CDR3 is 15 amino acids long. Looked up from germline, CDR1 is SGHTA and CDR2 is FQGTGA. V shed 3 bases and J shed 5 bases, with 13 bases lying between them. The CDR3 spells CASSFTGTSNEKLFF. The CDR3 bases are TGTGCCAGCAGCTTTACCGGGACGTCCAATGAAAAACTGTTTTTT.